A single sample gave rise to the 14 T cell receptor beta chains below, sequenced in a study of T cell responses to AZD1222 COVID-19 vaccine. Sequencing was performed with immunoSEQ multiplex PCR; in TCRdb, only in-frame clones are kept and a portion is missing. Of about 97,000 clones in the sample, just over 85% were seen once. The material sequenced was peripheral blood, taken on day 0 of AZD1222 vaccination. These receptors were collected from an adult in good health.

Only a few counts were recorded for this clone. The genes are TRBV27 and TRBJ1-1, with D uncertain. The CDR3 has 15 residues. CDR1 and CDR2 from the germline V gene are MNHEY and SMNVEV (reference sequence). V was trimmed by 0 bases and J by 2 bases, leaving 10 bases between them. CDR3 sequence: CASSLSYGFNTEAFF. The CDR3, as DNA: TGTGCCAGCAGTTTATCTTACGGGTTTAACACTGAAGCTTTCTTT.

The rearrangement links TRBV13 to TRBJ1-3, with 8 bases lining up with TRBD1. This CDR3 spans 16 amino acids. Germline-derived CDR1 and CDR2 are PRHDT and FYEKMQ (reference sequence). Trimming took 5 bases from V and 3 from J; bases not matched to a gene: 9. This CDR3 reads CASSQSGQGSGNTIYF. Here the CDR3 DNA reads TGTGCCAGCAGCCAGAGTGGACAGGGAAGTGGAAACACCATATATTTT.

The genes are TRBV6-6 and TRBJ2-3; D remains ambiguous. The germline gives CDR1 MNHNY, CDR2 SVGAGI (reference sequence). The CDR3 runs to 15 residues. Trimming took 0 bases from V and 4 from J, leaving 11 bases between them. The CDR3, as DNA: TGTGCCAGCAGTTACTCGGCTAGTGCTCCAGATACGCAGTATTTT. This translates into CASSYSASAPDTQYF.

This chain joins TRBV4-1 and TRBJ2-5, with 9 positions matching TRBD1. CDR1 MGHRA and CDR2 YSYEKL come from the germline V gene. CDR3 length: 16 amino acids. The V gene end was trimmed by 1 base and the J gene end by 5 bases; junction bases not matched to a gene: 8. CDR3 DNA sequence: TGCGCCAGCAGCCAAGTTGGGACAGGGATTCCGGAGACCCAGTACTTC. Protein product: CASSQVGTGIPETQYF.

The sample holds a few counts of this clone. V gene TRBV3-1 (or the pseudogene TRBV3-2) combines with J gene TRBJ1-5; the D is unclear. V dropped 3 bases and J dropped 0 bases, with 6 bases sitting between them. This CDR3 contains 14 residues. Per germline, CDR1 LGHDT and CDR2 YNNKEL (reference sequence). CDR3 in amino acids: CASSQRGSNQPQHF. The DNA for the CDR3 is TGTGCCAGCAGCCAGAGAGGTAGCAATCAGCCCCAGCATTTT.

This clone was seen more than once but under ten times. V usage is TRBV28 and J usage is TRBJ2-7, with 10 bases that match TRBD1. Germline V gene lookup returns CDR1 MDHEN and CDR2 SYDVKM. The CDR3 has 16 residues. The J segment lost 6 bases and the V segment lost 4 bases, leaving 12 bases of the junction unmatched. CDR3 residues: CASSSSPDRGLAEQYF. The CDR3, as DNA: TGTGCCAGCAGTTCCTCCCCCGACAGGGGGCTAGCCGAGCAGTACTTC.

The chain carries TRBV21-1 and TRBJ1-6. TRBV21-1 is designated a pseudogene. The CDR3 is made up of 13 amino acids. The CDR3 DNA reads TGTGCCAGCAGGCGAGAGGGAAAATCACCCCTCCACTTT. Translation: CASRREGKSPLHF.

This rearrangement joins TRBV30 to TRBJ2-1; 7 nucleotides line up with TRBD1. The CDR3 length is 16 residues. Trimming at V came to 0 bases and at J to 7 bases, leaving 12 bases not matched to a gene. The germline V gene encodes CDR1 GTSNPN and CDR2 SVGIG (reference sequence). CDR3 sequence reads: CAWSVGWGTVINEQFF. CDR3 nucleotides: TGTGCCTGGAGTGTAGGCTGGGGGACAGTAATAAATGAGCAGTTCTTC.

This chain uses TRBV28 with TRBJ2-1, with TRBD1 matching over 8 bases. Trimming cost V 10 bases and J 2 bases; bases outside gene matches: 10. The CDR3 sequence is 15 residues long. From germline, CDR1 is MDHEN and CDR2 SYDVKM. The CDR3 region has the DNA TGTGCCATCGACGTCGGGACAGGCGCCTACAATGAGCAGTTCTTC. This translates into CAIDVGTGAYNEQFF.

The V call is TRBV9, the J call TRBJ2-3; the match to TRBD2 covers 9 bases. Germline CDR1 SGDLS, CDR2 YYNGEE. V was clipped by 4 bases and J by 2 bases; unmatched bases: 8. The CDR3 sequence is 16 residues long. CDR3 loop: CASSSRTSAFTDTQYF. CDR3 DNA sequence: TGTGCCAGCAGCTCCCGGACTAGCGCGTTCACAGATACGCAGTATTTT.

The chain is built from TRBV7-9 and TRBJ2-7, with 9 bases aligning to TRBD1. Unmatched junction bases numbered 7, after V lost 9 bases and J lost 10 bases. CDR3 size: 11 residues. The germline gives CDR1 SEHNR, CDR2 FQNEAQ (reference sequence). The CDR3, as DNA: TGTGCCAGTACGACAGGGGGTCCTCAGTACTTC. It codes for CASTTGGPQYF.

The V gene is TRBV5-1, the J gene TRBJ2-1, with D maybe TRBD1 (6 bases). Germline CDR1 SGHRS, CDR2 YFSETQ. The CDR3 is made up of 16 amino acids. Trimming shortened V by 4 bases and J by 6 bases, and 20 bases separated the two germline ends. The CDR3 DNA sequence: TGCGCCAGCAGCCCTGGGACAAGGCTCAACCCCAATGAGCAGTTCTTC. Amino acids: CASSPGTRLNPNEQFF.

This chain uses TRBV30 with TRBJ2-1; 12 bases map to TRBD2. V was clipped by 4 bases and J by 9 bases; unmatched bases: 13. The CDR3 runs 16 residues. Germline CDR1 reads GTSNPN; CDR2 reads SVGIG (reference sequence). CDR3 in DNA: TGTGCCTGGAAGAGACTAGCGGGAGAGGGCGGGGTTGAGCAGTTCTTC. It specifies CAWKRLAGEGGVEQFF. Together with reference TRBV30 and TRBJ2-1, the CDR3 gives the full variable domain: SQTIHQWPATLVQPVGSPLSLECTVEGTSNPNLYWYRQAAGRGLQLLFYSVGIGQISSEVPQNLSASRPQDRQFILSSKKLLLSDSGFYLCAWKRLAGEGGVEQFFGPGTRLTVL.

This clone was recorded only once. The CDR3 loop is CASSVLGANVLTF. In nucleotides, the CDR3 is TGTGCCAGCAGCGTGCTTGGGGCCAACGTCCTGACTTTC. The chain couples TRBV3-1 (or the pseudogene TRBV3-2) to TRBJ2-6; D uncertain. The germline CDR1 and CDR2 sequences are LGHDT and YNNKEL (reference sequence). Trimming left V 5 bases short and J 3 bases short, with 5 bases between. This CDR3 is built from 13 residues.